This passage covers 20 T cell receptor beta chains from one sample sequenced in a study of cytomegalovirus exposure and HLA in healthy donors. PCR involved 60 Vbeta and 13 Jbeta primers. Sequencing used immunoSEQ multiplex PCR; TCRdb keeps in-frame clones, though not all of them. The table lists over 85,000 clones, around 85% of them singletons. Sequenced sample: PBMCs. Every receptor here comes from a man aged 25-45 years in good health and CMV-seropositive.

DNA of the CDR3: TGCGCCAGCAGCTCCAGACTAGCGGGGTCCAAAAACATTCAGTACTTC. As protein: CASSSRLAGSKNIQYF. This chain connects TRBV5-1 to TRBJ2-4; 11 bases line up with TRBD2. CDR1 SGHRS and CDR2 YFSETQ come from the germline V gene. Unmatched junction bases numbered 4, after V lost 3 bases and J lost 2 bases. The CDR3 spans 16 residues.

CDR3 amino acids: CASSQDRAGVDTQYF. DNA for the CDR3: TGCGCCAGCAGCCAAGATAGGGCAGGGGTGGATACGCAGTATTTT. The V call is TRBV4-1, the J call TRBJ2-3; weak D call: TRBD1 (6 bases). The V end was cut by 0 bases, the J end by 6 bases, with 13 bases between. Looked up from germline, CDR1 is MGHRA and CDR2 is YSYEKL. This CDR3 contains 15 residues.

V and J are TRBV30 and TRBJ2-1; possible D gene TRBD2, 7 bases. The CDR3 consists of 12 residues. Between the trimmed V and J ends, which lost 4 bases and 6 bases, there was a span of 10 bases. In germline, CDR1 is GTSNPN, CDR2 SVGIG (reference sequence). CDR3: CAWNRGANEQFF. The CDR3 coding sequence is TGTGCCTGGAATCGGGGGGCCAATGAGCAGTTCTTC.

The chain uses TRBV19 and TRBJ1-5, with unresolved D. The germline V gene has CDR1 LNHDA and CDR2 SQIVND (reference sequence). Trimming took off 4 bases at V and 0 bases at J, with 13 bases between the two ends. The CDR3 contains 16 residues. As DNA, the CDR3 is TGTGCCAGTAGTACTGCTGCGGAATATAGCAATCAGCCCCAGCATTTT. It codes for CASSTAAEYSNQPQHF.

Worth noting for this clone: The junction shows a germline mismatch at one end, possibly a read error. V usage is TRBV7-7 and J usage is TRBJ2-1, with 9 bases lining up with TRBD1. CDR1 and CDR2 (germline): SSHAT, FNYEAQ (reference sequence). The CDR3 is 15 amino acids. CDR3 in DNA: TGTGCTAGCAGCCCCGGGACAGGGAGGGACAATGAGCAGTTCTTC. Protein: CASSPGTGRDNEQFF.

This chain links TRBV9 with TRBJ2-1, with 7 bases fitting TRBD2. After removal of 2 bases from V and 7 bases from J, the junction contained 6 bases not matched to a gene. Germline loops: CDR1 SGDLS, CDR2 YYNGEE. This CDR3 spans 14 amino acids. DNA of the CDR3: TGTGCCAGCAGCGTCGGGGGGTCTAGTAATGAGCAGTTCTTC. Residues: CASSVGGSSNEQFF. Together with reference TRBV9 and TRBJ2-1, the CDR3 gives the full variable domain: DSGVTQTPKHLITATGQRVTLRCSPRSGDLSVYWYQQSLDQGLQFLIQYYNGEERAKGNILERFSAQQFPDLHSELNLSSLELGDSALYFCASSVGGSSNEQFFGPGTRLTVL.

The chain combines TRBV7-3 with TRBJ2-2; D call uncertain. V was cut by 5 bases and J by 7 bases, with 11 bases left in between. The germline gives CDR1 SGHTA, CDR2 FQGTGA. The CDR3 runs to 13 residues. The CDR3 here is CASSVLRGGELFF. The DNA of the CDR3 is TGTGCCAGCAGCGTCCTCCGAGGCGGGGAGCTGTTTTTT.

The V call is TRBV6-5, the J call TRBJ2-3; TRBD2 agrees at 7 bases. CDR1 MNHEY and CDR2 SVGAGI come from the germline V gene. V trimming: 6 bases; J trimming: 5 bases; junction bases outside the gene matches: 11. The CDR3 totals 15 residues. CDR3 DNA: TGTGCCAGCAGCCCGGAGCGGGGAGGTAGAGATACGCAGTATTTT. Protein: CASSPERGGRDTQYF.

This rearrangement joins TRBV4-1 to TRBJ1-4; a possible D gene is TRBD1 (5 bases). The CDR3 contains 14 residues. Between the trimmed V and J ends, which lost 3 bases and 11 bases, there was a span of 16 bases. Germline CDR1 and CDR2: MGHRA and YSYEKL. Here the CDR3 reads CASSQGLSSYKLFF. CDR3 coding DNA: TGCGCCAGCAGCCAGGGGCTTTCAAGTTATAAACTGTTTTTT.

The rearrangement links TRBV4-1 to TRBJ2-3; D uncertain. Trimming took off 4 bases at V and 4 bases at J, with 18 bases between the two ends. This CDR3 has 16 amino acids. Germline V CDR1 and CDR2: MGHRA, YSYEKL. This CDR3 is CASSRETVLGPDTQYF. In DNA form, the CDR3 reads TGCGCCAGCAGCCGAGAGACTGTCCTTGGCCCAGATACGCAGTATTTT.

The chain employs TRBV11-3 and TRBJ2-3; 12 nucleotides align to TRBD1. The CDR3 has 14 amino acids. The germline CDR1 and CDR2 sequences are SGHNT and YENEEA. J lost 8 bases, V lost 3 bases, and 3 bases had no gene match. CDR3 sequence reads: CASSLGQGAITQYF. The CDR3 coding sequence is TGTGCCAGCAGCTTGGGACAGGGGGCGATTACGCAGTATTTT.

The chain recombines TRBV7-2 with TRBJ2-3, with TRBD2 identical over 8 bases. This CDR3 has 14 amino acids. Trimming at V came to 3 bases and at J to 7 bases, leaving 6 bases not matched to a gene. Germline CDR1 reads SGHTA; CDR2 reads FQGNSA. The CDR3 reads CASSFGSGVHTQYF. CDR3 DNA sequence: TGTGCCAGCAGCTTTGGTAGCGGGGTGCATACGCAGTATTTT.

The rearrangement uses TRBV4-2 and TRBJ2-5; possible D gene TRBD2, 5 bases. The length of the CDR3 is 14 residues. Between the trimmed V and J ends, which lost 0 bases and 5 bases, there was a span of 10 bases. Germline V gives CDR1 LGHNA, CDR2 YNFKEQ. The CDR3 protein is CASSQDGGSETQYF. The DNA of the CDR3 is TGTGCCAGCAGCCAAGACGGAGGATCCGAGACCCAGTACTTC.

This chain uses TRBV5-1 with TRBJ2-2, with D possibly matching TRBD1 (6 bases). Trimming removed 1 base from V and 4 bases from J, with 8 bases in between. The germline gives CDR1 SGHRS, CDR2 YFSETQ. The CDR3 extends over 14 amino acids. CDR3 region: CASSLKTGTGELFF. CDR3 nucleotide sequence: TGCGCCAGCAGCTTGAAGACAGGCACCGGGGAGCTGTTTTTT.

V and J are TRBV29-1 and TRBJ2-2, with 11 bases aligning to TRBD1. V lost 7 bases and J lost 4; bases outside the gene matches: 11. Germline V gene data show CDR1 as SQVTM and CDR2 as ANQGSEA. This CDR3 is 16 amino acids long. CDR3 coding DNA: TGCAGCGGCCGGGACAGGGGGGATTCGACCACCGGGGAGCTGTTTTTT. Protein product: CSGRDRGDSTTGELFF.

This chain connects TRBV18 to TRBJ2-3, with 7 nucleotides matching TRBD2. Germline V gives CDR1 KGHSH, CDR2 LQKENI. The CDR3 extends over 15 amino acids. Germline trimming cut 5 bases from V and 1 base from J; bases unmatched to any gene: 6. The CDR3 here is CASSSSGERTDTQYF. As DNA, the CDR3 is TGTGCCAGCTCATCCAGCGGGGAGCGCACAGATACGCAGTATTTT.

The chain recombines TRBV10-3 with TRBJ1-4; D remains unclear. Deletions cut 4 bases from V and 3 bases from J, with 9 bases between. Germline assignment: CDR1 ENHRY and CDR2 SYGVKD. The CDR3 spans 14 residues. CDR3 in DNA: TGTGCCATCAGTGTGGGTGGGCCTAATGAAAAACTGTTTTTT. Amino acid sequence: CAISVGGPNEKLFF.

This rearrangement joins TRBV19 to TRBJ1-5; D unclear. CDR3 size: 15 residues. V lost 4 bases, J lost 9 bases, and 19 bases lay in between. Germline V gene data show CDR1 as LNHDA and CDR2 as SQIVND (reference sequence). The CDR3 protein is CASSTSLADLWPQHF. DNA for the CDR3: TGTGCCAGTAGTACCTCCCTCGCGGACTTATGGCCCCAGCATTTT.

The rearrangement uses TRBV11-3 and TRBJ2-5, with D perhaps matching TRBD2 (7 bases). From germline, CDR1 is SGHNT and CDR2 YENEEA. V was shortened by 2 bases and J by 5 bases, with 12 bases between the two germline ends. This CDR3 has 14 amino acids. The CDR3: CASSLYGGLETQYF. The DNA for the CDR3 is TGTGCCAGCAGCTTATACGGGGGGCTGGAGACCCAGTACTTC.

The chain employs TRBV9 and TRBJ2-3, with 9 bases lining up with TRBD2. CDR1 and CDR2 from the germline V gene are SGDLS and YYNGEE. This CDR3 is built from 15 residues. V shed 5 bases and J 2 bases; nucleotides not matched to a gene: 6. CDR3 in DNA: TGTGCCAGCAGACGGACTAGCGCCTACACAGATACGCAGTATTTT. Its protein is CASRRTSAYTDTQYF.